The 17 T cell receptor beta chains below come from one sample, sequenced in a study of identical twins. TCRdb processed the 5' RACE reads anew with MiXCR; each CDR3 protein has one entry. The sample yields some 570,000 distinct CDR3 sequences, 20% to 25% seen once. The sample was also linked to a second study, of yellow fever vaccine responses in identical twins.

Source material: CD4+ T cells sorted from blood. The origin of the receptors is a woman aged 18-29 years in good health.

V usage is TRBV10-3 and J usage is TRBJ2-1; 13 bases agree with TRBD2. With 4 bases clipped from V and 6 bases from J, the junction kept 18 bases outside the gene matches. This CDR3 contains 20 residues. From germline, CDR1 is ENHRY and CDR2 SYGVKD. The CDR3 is CAISGTRTSGSARWSNEQFF. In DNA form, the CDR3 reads TGTGCCATCAGTGGAACCCGGACTAGCGGGAGCGCTCGCTGGAGCAATGAGCAGTTCTTC.

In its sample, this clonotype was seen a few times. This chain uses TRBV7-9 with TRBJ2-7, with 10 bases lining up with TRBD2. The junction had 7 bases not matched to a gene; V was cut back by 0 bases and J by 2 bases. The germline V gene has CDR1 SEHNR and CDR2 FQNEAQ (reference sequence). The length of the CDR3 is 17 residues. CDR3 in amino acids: CASSLALAGAHPYEQYF. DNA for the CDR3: TGTGCCAGCAGCTTAGCGCTAGCGGGAGCCCACCCCTACGAGCAGTACTTC. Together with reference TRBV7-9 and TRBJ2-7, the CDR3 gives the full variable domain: DTGVSQNPRHKITKRGQNVTFRCDPISEHNRLYWYRQTLGQGPEFLTYFQNEAQLEKSRLLSDRFSAERPKGSFSTLEIQRTEQGDSAMYLCASSLALAGAHPYEQYFGPGTRLTVT.

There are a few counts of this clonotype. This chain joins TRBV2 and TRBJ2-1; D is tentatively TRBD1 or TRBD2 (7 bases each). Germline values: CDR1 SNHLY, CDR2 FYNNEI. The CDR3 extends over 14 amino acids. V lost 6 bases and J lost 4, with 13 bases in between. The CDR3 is CASSGGTAYNEQFF. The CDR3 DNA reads TGTGCCAGCAGCGGGGGGACAGCATACAATGAGCAGTTCTTC. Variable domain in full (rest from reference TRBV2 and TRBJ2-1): EPEVTQTPSHQVTQMGQEVILRCVPISNHLYFYWYRQILGQKVEFLVSFYNNEISEKSEIFDDQFSVERPDGSNFTLKIRSTKLEDSAMYFCASSGGTAYNEQFFGPGTRLTVL.

The CDR3 DNA reads as TGTGCCAGCAGCGAATTATGGGGCTTGGGTGGCTACACCTTC. It yields the protein CASSELWGLGGYTF. The genes are TRBV7-2 and TRBJ1-2; possible D gene TRBD1, 5 bases. V lost 5 bases, J lost 7 bases, and 17 bases lay in between. Germline CDR1 SGHTA, CDR2 FQGNSA. The CDR3 covers 14 residues.

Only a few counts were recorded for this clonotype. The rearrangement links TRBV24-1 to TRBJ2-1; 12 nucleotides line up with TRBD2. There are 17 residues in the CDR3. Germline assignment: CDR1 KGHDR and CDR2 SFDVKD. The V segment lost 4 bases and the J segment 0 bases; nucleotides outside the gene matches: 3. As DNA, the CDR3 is TGTGCCACCAGTGACCCTAGCGGGGGGGCCTCCTACAATGAGCAGTTCTTC. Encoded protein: CATSDPSGGASYNEQFF.

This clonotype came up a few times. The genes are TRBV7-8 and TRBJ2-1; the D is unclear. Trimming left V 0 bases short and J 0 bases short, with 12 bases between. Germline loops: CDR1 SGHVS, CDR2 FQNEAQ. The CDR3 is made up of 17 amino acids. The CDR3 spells CASSLASGGSSYNEQFF. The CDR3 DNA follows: TGTGCCAGCAGCTTAGCGAGTGGCGGTAGCTCCTACAATGAGCAGTTCTTC.

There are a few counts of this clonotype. The CDR3 coding sequence is TGCGCCAGCAGCCGGGACAATGAAAAACTGTTTTTT. This codes for CASSRDNEKLFF. The chain combines TRBV5-1 with TRBJ1-4; a possible D gene is TRBD1 (5 bases). Germline V gene lookup returns CDR1 SGHRS and CDR2 YFSETQ. V shed 4 bases and J shed 5 bases, with 6 bases lying between them. The CDR3 length is 12 residues.

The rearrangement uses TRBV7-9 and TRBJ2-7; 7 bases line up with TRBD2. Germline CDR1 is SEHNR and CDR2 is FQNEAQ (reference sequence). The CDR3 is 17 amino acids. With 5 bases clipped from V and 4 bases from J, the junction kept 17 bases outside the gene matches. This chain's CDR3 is CASSLPSSSGGQYEQYF. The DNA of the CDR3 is TGTGCCAGCAGCCTCCCGTCCTCTAGCGGAGGACAATACGAGCAGTACTTC.

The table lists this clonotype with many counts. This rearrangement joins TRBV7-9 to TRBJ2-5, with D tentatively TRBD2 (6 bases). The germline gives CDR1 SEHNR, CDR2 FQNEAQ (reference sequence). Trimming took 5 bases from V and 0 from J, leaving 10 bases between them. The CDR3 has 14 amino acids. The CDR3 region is CASSMEGYQETQYF. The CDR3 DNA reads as TGTGCCAGCAGCATGGAGGGGTACCAAGAGACCCAGTACTTC.

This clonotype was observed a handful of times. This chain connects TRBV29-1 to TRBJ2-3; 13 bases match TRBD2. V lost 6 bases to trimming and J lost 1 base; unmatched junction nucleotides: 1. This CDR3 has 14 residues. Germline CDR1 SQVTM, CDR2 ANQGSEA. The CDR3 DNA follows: TGCAGCGTCACTAGCGGGGGGGGCACAGATACGCAGTATTTT. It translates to CSVTSGGGTDTQYF.

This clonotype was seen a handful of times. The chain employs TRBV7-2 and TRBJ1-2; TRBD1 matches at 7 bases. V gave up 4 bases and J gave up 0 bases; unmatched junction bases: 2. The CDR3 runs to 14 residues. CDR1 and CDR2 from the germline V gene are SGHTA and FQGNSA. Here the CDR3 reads CASSWGQTNYGYTF. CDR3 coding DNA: TGTGCCAGCAGCTGGGGACAGACTAACTATGGCTACACCTTC.

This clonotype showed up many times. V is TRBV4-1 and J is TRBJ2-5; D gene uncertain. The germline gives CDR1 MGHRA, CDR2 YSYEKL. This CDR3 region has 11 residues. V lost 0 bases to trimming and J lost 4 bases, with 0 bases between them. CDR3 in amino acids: CASSQEETQYF. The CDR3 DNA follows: TGCGCCAGCAGCCAAGAAGAGACCCAGTACTTC.

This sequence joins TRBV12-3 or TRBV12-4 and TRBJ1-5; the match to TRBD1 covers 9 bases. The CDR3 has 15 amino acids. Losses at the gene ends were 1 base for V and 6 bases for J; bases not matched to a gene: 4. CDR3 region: CASSLVWTGAQPQHF. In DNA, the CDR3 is TGTGCCAGCAGTTTAGTCTGGACAGGGGCTCAGCCCCAGCATTTT.

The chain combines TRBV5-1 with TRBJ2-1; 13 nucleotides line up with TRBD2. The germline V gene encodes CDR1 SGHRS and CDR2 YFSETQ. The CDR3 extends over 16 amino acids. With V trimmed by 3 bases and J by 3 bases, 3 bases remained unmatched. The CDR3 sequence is CASSSGLAGNYNEQFF. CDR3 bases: TGCGCCAGCAGCTCGGGACTAGCGGGAAACTACAATGAGCAGTTCTTC.

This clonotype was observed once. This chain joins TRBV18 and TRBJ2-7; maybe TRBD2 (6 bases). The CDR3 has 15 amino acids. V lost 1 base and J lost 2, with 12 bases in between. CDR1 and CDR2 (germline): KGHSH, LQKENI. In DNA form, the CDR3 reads TGTGCCAGCTCACCACGCGGGGTCGGTGCCTACGAGCAGTACTTC. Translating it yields CASSPRGVGAYEQYF.

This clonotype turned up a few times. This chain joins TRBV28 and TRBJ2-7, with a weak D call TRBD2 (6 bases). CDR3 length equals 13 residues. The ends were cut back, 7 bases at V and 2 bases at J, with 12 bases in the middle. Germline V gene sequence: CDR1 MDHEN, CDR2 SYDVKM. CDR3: CASTGGPTYEQYF. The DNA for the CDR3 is TGTGCCAGCACTGGAGGGCCTACCTACGAGCAGTACTTC.

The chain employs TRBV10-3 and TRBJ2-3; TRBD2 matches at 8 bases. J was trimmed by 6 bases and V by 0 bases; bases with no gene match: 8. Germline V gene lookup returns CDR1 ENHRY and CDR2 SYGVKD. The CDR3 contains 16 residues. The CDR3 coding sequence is TGTGCCATCAGTGAGTCCGCGCGGGGGGCAGATGATACGCAGTATTTT. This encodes CAISESARGADDTQYF.